The clone carrying this TCR beta chain has just a few counts. As yet, its antigen is unknown. Germline V gene sequence: CDR1 MNHEY, CDR2 SMNVEV (reference sequence). V gave up 5 bases and J gave up 9 bases; unmatched junction bases: 3. The CDR3 is 13 amino acids. Researchers ran the PCR with 60 Vbeta and 13 Jbeta primers. The method was immunoSEQ multiplex PCR; TCRdb's version includes in-frame clones alone and lacks a portion of them. There are more than 80,000 clones in the sample; less than 80% occur only once, and about 15% lies in the top ten. This sample is drawn from a study of cytomegalovirus exposure and HLA in healthy donors. Study outcomes and limitations: It was only CMV serostatus that was available as immune exposure information.

This clonotype was obtained from a woman between 40 and 50 years old in good health and CMV-seropositive. This chain joins TRBV27 and TRBJ1-6; 8 bases line up with TRBD1. Specimen: PBMCs. The DNA for the CDR3 is TGTGCCAGCAGTACCGACAGGGGTTCACCCCTCCACTTT. It is translated as CASSTDRGSPLHF.